Listed below are T cell receptor beta chains from one sample, sequenced in a study of Graves' ophthalmopathy and Graves' hyperthyroidism. TCRdb reanalysed the multiplex PCR reads using MiXCR and keeps one entry per CDR3 protein. The sample lists about 620,000 distinct CDR3 sequences; over 20% were seen once. Sequencing was done on a sample of peripheral blood. All receptors derive from a woman between 18 and 29 years old with stable Graves' hyperthyroidism. Some clones in this sample may be carry-over from other donors' samples. CDR3s include the opening cysteine and the closing phenylalanine or tryptophan. The D gene is left open where the match is weak. Expanded clones get a size class; other rows say once, few or many, or leave the size out.

cdr3_aa	cdr3_nt	v_call	j_call	d_call	clone_size
CASSYPPREDYEQYF	TGTGCCAGCAGTTACCCCCCGCGCGAGGACTACGAGCAGTACTTC	TRBV6-5	TRBJ2-7	-	many
CASSTDTEAFF	TGTGCCAGCAGTACCGACACTGAAGCTTTCTTT	TRBV6-5	TRBJ1-1	-	many
CASSFDFEGARFGYTF	TGTGCCAGCAGTTTCGACTTTGAGGGGGCTCGATTCGGCTACACCTTC	TRBV6-2/TRBV6-3	TRBJ1-2	TRBD1	-
CASSTRDGNYGYTF	TGCGCCAGCAGCACCCGGGACGGGAACTATGGCTACACCTTC	TRBV5-1	TRBJ1-2	-	many
CASSQEWSGFGGYTF	TGCGCCAGCAGCCAAGAGTGGTCCGGGTTCGGTGGCTACACCTTC	TRBV4-3	TRBJ1-2	-	many
CASSPDFQKNYEQYF	TGCGCCAGCAGCCCAGACTTCCAGAAGAACTACGAGCAGTACTTC	TRBV5-1	TRBJ2-7	-	many
CASSYSVEMNTEAFF	TGTGCCAGCAGTTACTCCGTCGAAATGAACACTGAAGCTTTCTTT	TRBV6-5	TRBJ1-1	-	-
CAWSTDGSGELFF	TGTGCCTGGAGTACAGATGGATCCGGGGAGCTGTTTTTT	TRBV30	TRBJ2-2	-	many
CASSSGLNSGYTF	TGTGCCAGCAGTTCCGGGTTAAATTCGGGCTACACCTTC	TRBV28	TRBJ1-2	-	many
CASSQGASNSPLHF	TGCGCCAGCAGCCAGGGGGCAAGTAATTCACCCCTCCACTTT	TRBV4-1	TRBJ1-6	-	-
CSVLGGGETQYF	TGCAGTGTTTTAGGAGGGGGGGAGACCCAGTACTTC	TRBV20-1	TRBJ2-5	-	-
CASRGEEGSFSEAFF	TGTGCCAGCAGAGGGGAAGAGGGGAGCTTCTCTGAAGCTTTCTTT	TRBV6-2/TRBV6-3	TRBJ1-1	-	-
CASSTTSGSETQYF	TGTGCCAGCAGCACGACTAGCGGGAGTGAGACCCAGTACTTC	TRBV7-9	TRBJ2-5	TRBD2	many
CSARDGAGPSNQPQHF	TGCAGTGCTAGAGACGGGGCAGGGCCTAGCAATCAGCCCCAGCATTTT	TRBV20-1	TRBJ1-5	-	-
CASSPRPGVAGELFF	TGTGCCAGCAGCCCCAGACCGGGGGTGGCCGGGGAGCTGTTTTTT	TRBV9	TRBJ2-2	-	-
CASSLAGGANYGYTF	TGTGCCAGCAGCTTAGCGGGCGGAGCTAACTATGGCTACACCTTC	TRBV13	TRBJ1-2	-	few
CASSEGDSEAFF	TGTGCCAGCAGTGAGGGGGACAGTGAAGCTTTCTTT	TRBV6-1	TRBJ1-1	TRBD1	many
CASSQGHRAYTF	TGTGCCAGCAGCCAAGGACACCGGGCCTACACCTTC	TRBV3-1	TRBJ1-2	-	many
CASSFVAGGPLYETQYF	TGTGCCAGCAGTTTTGTGGCGGGAGGGCCGTTGTATGAGACCCAGTACTTC	TRBV27	TRBJ2-5	TRBD2	few
CASSVRAGGYEQYF	TGTGCCAGCAGCGTCAGGGCCGGTGGGTACGAGCAGTACTTC	TRBV6-1	TRBJ2-7	-	-
CASSQEVGGYGYTF	TGTGCCAGCAGCCAAGAGGTAGGGGGCTATGGCTACACCTTC	TRBV3-1	TRBJ1-2	-	once
CSVEVASPETQYF	TGCAGCGTTGAAGTCGCCTCCCCAGAGACCCAGTACTTC	TRBV29-1	TRBJ2-5	-	many
CASSNSVDIKYF	TGTGCCAGCAGTAATAGCGTTGACATTAAGTACTTC	TRBV6-2/TRBV6-3	TRBJ2-4	-	few
CASSDLGGNQPQHF	TGTGCCAGCAGTGATTTAGGGGGCAATCAGCCCCAGCATTTT	TRBV6-1	TRBJ1-5	-	many
CSVFYRKVLNTEAFF	TGCAGCGTTTTCTACAGGAAGGTTTTGAACACTGAAGCTTTCTTT	TRBV29-1	TRBJ1-1	-	-
CASSVASLGASSYNEQFF	TGTGCCAGCAGCGTAGCTTCCCTGGGGGCCTCGTCCTACAATGAGCAGTTCTTC	TRBV9	TRBJ2-1	-	-
CASSLGSWTDEAFF	TGTGCCAGCAGCTTAGGAAGTTGGACAGATGAAGCTTTCTTT	TRBV7-3	TRBJ1-1	-	many
CASSRGLAGAYEQYF	TGTGCCAGCAGCCGAGGACTAGCGGGGGCCTACGAGCAGTACTTC	TRBV6-1	TRBJ2-7	TRBD2	many
CASSDLNTEAFF	TGTGCCAGCAGTGACCTGAACACTGAAGCTTTCTTT	TRBV6-1	TRBJ1-1	-	many
CASTWRGGRSSYEQYF	TGTGCCAGCACGTGGCGGGGGGGACGGAGCTCCTACGAGCAGTACTTC	TRBV12-3/TRBV12-4	TRBJ2-7	TRBD2	-
CASSYHGHTGTTEAFF	TGTGCCAGCAGTTATCACGGCCACACAGGGACCACTGAAGCTTTCTTT	TRBV6-5	TRBJ1-1	-	many
CASSESPGGHNSPLHF	TGTGCCAGCAGTGAATCCCCTGGGGGTCATAATTCACCCCTCCACTTT	TRBV6-1	TRBJ1-6	-	many
CASRSGVFRPQHF	TGTGCCAGCAGATCAGGTGTATTTCGGCCCCAGCATTTT	TRBV12-3/TRBV12-4	TRBJ1-5	-	many
CAWIPFGTGHEQYF	TGTGCCTGGATCCCTTTCGGGACCGGCCACGAGCAGTACTTC	TRBV30	TRBJ2-7	-	many
CASRRGSNTNYGYTF	TGTGCCAGTAGGAGGGGTTCCAACACTAACTATGGCTACACCTTC	TRBV19	TRBJ1-2	-	-
CAAKKPGNYGYTF	TGTGCCGCGAAAAAGCCGGGGAACTATGGCTACACCTTC	TRBV28	TRBJ1-2	-	-
CASRYISGNTEAFF	TGTGCCAGTAGGTACATCTCCGGGAACACTGAAGCTTTCTTT	TRBV19	TRBJ1-1	-	many
CASSLESENIKYF	TGTGCCAGCAGCTTAGAATCAGAAAACATTAAGTACTTC	TRBV11-2	TRBJ2-4	-	-
CASPRNTIYF	TGTGCCAGCCCACGAAACACCATATATTTT	TRBV9	TRBJ1-3	-	many
CASSGTGGNGYTF	TGTGCCAGCAGCGGGACAGGGGGAAATGGCTACACCTTC	TRBV6-1	TRBJ1-2	TRBD1	many
CASSQTTGSYEQYF	TGCGCCAGCAGCCAAACGACAGGCTCCTACGAGCAGTACTTC	TRBV5-1	TRBJ2-7	-	many
CASSPRDNSNQPQHF	TGTGCCAGCTCACCCCGGGACAATAGCAATCAGCCCCAGCATTTT	TRBV18	TRBJ1-5	-	many
CASSSLFTEAFF	TGTGCCAGCAGTTCTCTTTTCACTGAAGCTTTCTTT	TRBV6-2/TRBV6-3	TRBJ1-1	-	-
CASSYDRGANYGYTF	TGTGCCAGCAGTTACGACAGGGGAGCTAACTATGGCTACACCTTC	TRBV6-5	TRBJ1-2	TRBD1	many
CASTDGGTTEAFF	TGTGCCAGCACCGATGGGGGGACCACTGAAGCTTTCTTT	TRBV7-3	TRBJ1-1	-	many
CATSRDRVSSYEQYF	TGTGCCACCAGCAGAGATCGAGTCAGCTCCTACGAGCAGTACTTC	TRBV15	TRBJ2-7	-	many
CSARWQGRAYGYTF	TGCAGTGCTAGATGGCAGGGACGTGCCTATGGCTACACCTTC	TRBV20-1	TRBJ1-2	-	many
CASGLSGEAFF	TGTGCTAGTGGTTTGTCGGGGGAAGCTTTCTTT	TRBV12-5	TRBJ1-1	-	many
CASSDLARGGQKTQYF	TGTGCCAGCAGCGACCTAGCTAGGGGGGGCCAGAAGACCCAGTACTTC	TRBV11-2	TRBJ2-5	-	-
CASSYRDSFYEQYF	TGTGCCAGCAGCTACCGGGACAGTTTCTACGAGCAGTACTTC	TRBV7-2	TRBJ2-7	TRBD1	many
CATNRNPGDTEAFF	TGTGCCACCAATCGGAACCCGGGGGACACTGAAGCTTTCTTT	TRBV10-3	TRBJ1-1	-	few
CSARSDRGYGYTF	TGCAGTGCTAGATCAGACAGGGGCTATGGCTACACCTTC	TRBV20-1	TRBJ1-2	TRBD1	many
CASRDGTYYTEAFF	TGTGCCAGCAGGGACGGGACCTACTACACTGAAGCTTTCTTT	TRBV7-3	TRBJ1-1	-	many